One and the same sample provided the 18 T cell receptor beta chains below, sequenced in a study of cytomegalovirus exposure and HLA in healthy donors. Vbeta (60) and Jbeta (13) primers were used in the PCR. Some clones are missing from TCRdb's copy, which holds only in-frame ones; the method was immunoSEQ multiplex PCR. The data contain about 100,000 clones, 80% to 85% of them singletons. Sequences were obtained from PBMCs. Receptor source: a woman between 70 and 85 years old in good health and CMV-seropositive.

The chain links TRBV6-4 to TRBJ2-3, with 10 bases that match TRBD1. V was pared by 5 bases and J by 2 bases, with 4 bases of the junction left unmatched. Germline assignment: CDR1 MRHNA and CDR2 SNTAGT. CDR3 length equals 15 residues. DNA for the CDR3: TGTGCCAGCAGTAAAGGGACAGGGGACACAGATACGCAGTATTTT. Amino acid sequence: CASSKGTGDTDTQYF.

A single count supports this clone. V and J are TRBV11-2 and TRBJ2-7, with D possibly matching TRBD1 (5 bases). Germline V gene data show CDR1 as SGHAT and CDR2 as FQNNGV. The CDR3 sequence is 17 residues long. Between the trimmed V and J ends, which lost 6 bases and 2 bases, there was a span of 23 bases. CDR3 in amino acids: CASSLTGKGRRPYEQYF. In nucleotides, the CDR3 is TGTGCCAGCAGTTTAACTGGCAAGGGGCGGCGGCCCTACGAGCAGTACTTC.

This chain joins TRBV7-2 and TRBJ1-6, with TRBD1 matching 10 bases. Unmatched junction bases numbered 3, after V lost 1 base and J lost 9 bases. The germline gives CDR1 SGHTA, CDR2 FQGNSA. The CDR3 consists of 15 residues. The CDR3 DNA reads as TGTGCCAGCAGCTTAGGCCGGGACAGGGGTTCACCCCTCCACTTT. It translates to CASSLGRDRGSPLHF.

The rearrangement links TRBV5-1 to TRBJ2-1; TRBD2 matches at 10 bases. CDR3 length: 14 amino acids. Looked up from germline, CDR1 is SGHRS and CDR2 is YFSETQ. J lost 5 bases, V lost 2 bases, and 1 base had no gene match. The DNA of the CDR3 is TGCGCCAGCAGCTTTCTAGCGGGGGACAATGAGCAGTTCTTC. It translates to CASSFLAGDNEQFF.

The chain uses TRBV6-5 and TRBJ2-2, with D hard to call. V lost 5 bases and J 4 bases, leaving 14 bases between the germline ends. Germline values: CDR1 MNHEY, CDR2 SVGAGI. The CDR3 covers 15 residues. This chain's CDR3 is CASSPPVSGTGELFF. The CDR3 coding sequence is TGTGCCAGCAGTCCCCCTGTGTCCGGCACCGGGGAGCTGTTTTTT.

The chain recombines TRBV29-1 with TRBJ2-3, with TRBD1 identical over 8 bases. This CDR3 contains 14 residues. V shed 6 bases and J 3 bases; nucleotides not matched to a gene: 8. CDR1 is SQVTM and CDR2 is ANQGSEA in the germline V gene. CDR3 in amino acids: CSVTRGRRTDTQYF. The CDR3 DNA sequence: TGCAGCGTAACCAGGGGGCGCCGAACAGATACGCAGTATTTT.

The chain recombines TRBV5-1 with TRBJ2-1, with TRBD2 matching over 9 bases. Germline trimming cut 0 bases from V and 6 bases from J; bases unmatched to any gene: 7. CDR3 length equals 16 residues. The germline V gene has CDR1 SGHRS and CDR2 YFSETQ. The CDR3 DNA sequence: TGCGCCAGCAGCTTGGAGGGCGGGAGGGCCTTCAATGAGCAGTTCTTC. It encodes CASSLEGGRAFNEQFF.

V usage is TRBV25-1 and J usage is TRBJ2-3, with D unclear. Trimming pared 2 bases from V and 1 base from J, leaving 10 bases between. In germline, CDR1 is MGHDK, CDR2 SYGVNS. The CDR3 sequence is 15 residues long. The CDR3 loop is CASSEGGAGTDTQYF. The CDR3 DNA is TGTGCCAGCAGTGAAGGTGGTGCAGGCACAGATACGCAGTATTTT.

V and J are TRBV7-9 and TRBJ2-2; 7 bases fit TRBD1. The CDR3 sequence is 13 residues long. With 3 bases clipped from V and 5 bases from J, the junction kept 0 bases outside the gene matches. CDR1 SEHNR and CDR2 FQNEAQ come from the germline V gene (reference sequence). This CDR3 reads CASSFRGTGELFF. The CDR3 nucleotides are TGTGCCAGCAGCTTCAGGGGGACCGGGGAGCTGTTTTTT.

CDR3 nucleotide sequence: TGTGCCAGCAGCCCTAGCGGGAGGGGGAGGACCGGGGAGCTGTTTTTT. Its translation: CASSPSGRGRTGELFF. The chain uses TRBV9 and TRBJ2-2; 12 positions agree with TRBD2. CDR1 is SGDLS, CDR2 YYNGEE, per germline. Unmatched junction bases numbered 6, after V lost 4 bases and J lost 5 bases. The CDR3 covers 16 residues.

The rearrangement uses TRBV13 and TRBJ2-7; possibly TRBD1 for D (6 bases). V lost 5 bases, J lost 0 bases, and 11 bases lay in between. CDR3 length equals 14 residues. CDR1 and CDR2 (germline): PRHDT, FYEKMQ (reference sequence). The CDR3 coding sequence is TGTGCCAGCAGCCCGCGAGGGGGCTCCTACGAGCAGTACTTC. Its translation: CASSPRGGSYEQYF. Combining the CDR3 with reference TRBV13 and TRBJ2-7 gives the whole variable domain AAGVIQSPRHLIKEKRETATLKCYPIPRHDTVYWYQQGPGQDPQFLISFYEKMQSDKGSIPDRFSAQQFSDYHSELNMSSLELGDSALYFCASSPRGGSYEQYFGPGTRLTVT.

The V gene is TRBV29-1, the J gene TRBJ2-3; 8 bases are a match to TRBD1. CDR1 SQVTM and CDR2 ANQGSEA come from the germline V gene. There are 13 residues in the CDR3. The V and J ends lost 7 bases and 3 bases, in that order; junction bases with no gene match: 6. The CDR3 is CSAGQGKTDTQYF. The DNA for the CDR3 is TGCAGCGCTGGACAGGGTAAAACAGATACGCAGTATTTT.

V gene TRBV28 combines with J gene TRBJ1-6; D not resolved. There are 15 residues in the CDR3. The V gene's germline CDR1 is MDHEN and CDR2 SYDVKM. Trimming took off 6 bases at V and 6 bases at J, with 15 bases between the two ends. The CDR3 spells CASSFGVPGNSPLHF. The DNA of the CDR3 is TGTGCCAGCAGCTTCGGAGTCCCTGGTAATTCACCCCTCCACTTT.

This sequence joins TRBV6-1 and TRBJ2-7; 9 bases line up with TRBD2. The trim removed 2 bases at V and 5 bases at J, leaving 10 bases unmatched. Germline-derived CDR1 and CDR2 are MNHNS and SASEGT. CDR3 length: 16 residues. Here the CDR3 reads CASSEYLAGSTNEQYF. Here the CDR3 DNA reads TGTGCCAGCAGTGAATATCTAGCGGGATCAACCAACGAGCAGTACTTC.

The CDR3 here is CAIGKGQGTYEQYF. CDR3 sequence (DNA): TGTGCCATCGGAAAGGGACAGGGAACCTACGAGCAGTACTTC. V gene TRBV10-3 combines with J gene TRBJ2-7; the match to TRBD1 covers 9 bases. From germline, CDR1 is ENHRY and CDR2 SYGVKD. CDR3 length: 14 residues. V was pared by 8 bases and J by 2 bases, with 7 bases of the junction left unmatched.

The rearrangement uses TRBV28 and TRBJ1-5, with 8 nucleotides matching TRBD1. Looked up from germline, CDR1 is MDHEN and CDR2 is SYDVKM. With 2 bases clipped from V and 1 base from J, the junction kept 13 bases outside the gene matches. CDR3 size: 19 residues. CDR3 DNA sequence: TGTGCCAGCAGTTTAGGGTATGCACAGGGGGAGGGCAGCAATCAGCCCCAGCATTTT. It yields the protein CASSLGYAQGEGSNQPQHF.

The V and J genes are TRBV21-1 and TRBJ1-6; the tabulated D call, TRBD1, remains unverified against the DNA. TRBV21-1 is recorded as a pseudogene. The CDR3 covers 13 residues. The CDR3 here is CASSRTENSPLHF. CDR3 sequence (DNA): TGTGCCAGCAGCAGGACAGAGAATTCACCCCTCCACTTT.

V and J are TRBV5-1 and TRBJ2-2; no clear D. Trimming removed 0 bases from V and 4 bases from J, with 4 bases in between. CDR3 length: 13 amino acids. Germline loops: CDR1 SGHRS, CDR2 YFSETQ. The CDR3 loop is CASSLAVTGELFF. The CDR3 DNA is TGCGCCAGCAGCTTGGCTGTCACCGGGGAGCTGTTTTTT. The variable domain in full, completed from reference TRBV5-1 and TRBJ2-2, reads KAGVTQTPRYLIKTRGQQVTLSCSPISGHRSVSWYQQTPGQGLQFLFEYFSETQRNKGNFPGRFSGRQFSNSRSEMNVSTLELGDSALYLCASSLAVTGELFFGEGSRLTVL.